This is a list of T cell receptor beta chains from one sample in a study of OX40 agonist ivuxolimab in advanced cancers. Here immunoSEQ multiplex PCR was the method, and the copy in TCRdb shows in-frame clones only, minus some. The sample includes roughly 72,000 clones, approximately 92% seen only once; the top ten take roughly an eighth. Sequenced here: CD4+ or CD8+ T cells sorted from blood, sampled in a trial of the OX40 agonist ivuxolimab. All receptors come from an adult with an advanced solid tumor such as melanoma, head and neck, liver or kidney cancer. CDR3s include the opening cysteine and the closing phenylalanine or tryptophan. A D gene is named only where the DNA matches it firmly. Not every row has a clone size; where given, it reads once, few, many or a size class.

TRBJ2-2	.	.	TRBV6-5	TGTGCCGCGCGGGGAACCGGGGAGCTGTTTTTT	CAARGTGELFF
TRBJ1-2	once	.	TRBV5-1	TGCGCCAGCAGCTTGGACCGGACGGTTAACTATGGCTACACCTTC	CASSLDRTVNYGYTF
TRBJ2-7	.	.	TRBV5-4	TGTGCCAGCAGCTTGGAAGAGGGAGCTGCCCCTCACTTC	CASSLEEGAAPHF
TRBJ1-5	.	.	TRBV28	TGTGCCAGCAGGCCCCTCTGGGGTCGGGGTCAGCCCCAGCATTTT	CASRPLWGRGQPQHF
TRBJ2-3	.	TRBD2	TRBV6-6	TGTGCCAGCAGTACTAGCGGGGGGCGCACAGATACGCAGTATTTT	CASSTSGGRTDTQYF
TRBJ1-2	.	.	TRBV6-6	TGTGCCAGCACGTCCTTCAACTATGGCTACACCTTC	CASTSFNYGYTF
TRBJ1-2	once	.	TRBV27	TGTGCCAGCAGCCCCCGTTTTGGGGCTAACTATGGCTACACCTTC	CASSPRFGANYGYTF
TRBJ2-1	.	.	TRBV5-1	TGCGCCAGCAGATTCCTGGGGGCCAATGAGCAGTTCTTC	CASRFLGANEQFF
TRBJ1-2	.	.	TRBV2	TGTGCCAGCAGTCGACAGCCGACCAGCTATGGCTACACCTTC	CASSRQPTSYGYTF
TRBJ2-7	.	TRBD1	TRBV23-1	TGCGCCAGCAGAGGGTCCGGGACAGGGGTCTACGAGCAGTACTTC	CASRGSGTGVYEQYF
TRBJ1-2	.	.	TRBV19	TGTGCCAGTAGTATCCTGGTTTCGATCGGGGGCTACACCTTC	CASSILVSIGGYTF
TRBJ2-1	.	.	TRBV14	TGTGCCAGCAGCCTCACTTTGGGGGGTGAGCAGTTCTTC	CASSLTLGGEQFF
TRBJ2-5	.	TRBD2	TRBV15	TGTGCCACCAGCAAGCGGGGAGAGACCCAGTACTTC	CATSKRGETQYF
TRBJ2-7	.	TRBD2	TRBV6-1	TGTGCCAGCAGTTGGGGGACTAGCGGACTTTACGAGCAGTACTTC	CASSWGTSGLYEQYF
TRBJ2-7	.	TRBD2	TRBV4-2	TGTGCCAGCAGCCAAGATGGGGATAGCGGGCCTTACGAGCAGTACTTC	CASSQDGDSGPYEQYF
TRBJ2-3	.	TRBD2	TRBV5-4	TGTGCCAGCAGTCTAGCGGGACTGGCGCCGGCAGATACGCAGTATTTT	CASSLAGLAPADTQYF
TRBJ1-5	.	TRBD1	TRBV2	TGTGCCAGCAGGGACAGGGGGAATCAGCCCCAGCATTTT	CASRDRGNQPQHF
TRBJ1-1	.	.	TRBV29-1	TGCAGCGTTCAGGCCCTTGAAGCTTTCTTT	CSVQALEAFF
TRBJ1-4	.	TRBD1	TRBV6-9	TGTGCCAGCAGCCGGACAGGGCTTCACGAAAAACTGTTTTTT	CASSRTGLHEKLFF
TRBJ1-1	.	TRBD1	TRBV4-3	TGCGCCAGCAGCCAGGGGACAGGAACTGAAGCTTTCTTT	CASSQGTGTEAFF
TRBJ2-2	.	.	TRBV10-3	TGTGCCATCAGCGACCGACAGGCGAAAGGAATGACCGGGGAGCTGTTTTTT	CAISDRQAKGMTGELFF
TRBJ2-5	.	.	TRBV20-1	TGCAGTGGGGGAGAGACCCAGTACTTC	CSGGETQYF
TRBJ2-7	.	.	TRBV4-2	TGTGCCAGCAGCCAAAATCAGGTCACCTACGAGCAGTACTTC	CASSQNQVTYEQYF
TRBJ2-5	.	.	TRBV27	TGTGCCAGCAGTTCCCGATGGGGGTTCCAGTACTTC	CASSSRWGFQYF